The source of this T cell receptor beta chain is a study of Ad26.COV2.S vaccination and SARS-CoV-2 variants. Study context: Intramuscularly, Ad26.COV2.S was given either once or twice, 56 days apart.

Germline CDR1 and CDR2: SEHNR and FQNEAQ (reference sequence). V lost 3 bases, J lost 4 bases, and 19 bases lay in between. The CDR3 contains 17 residues. The study, taken as a whole, reports: Relative to placebo recipients, vaccine recipients exhibited elevated spike-specific TCR breadth.

Worth noting for this clone: What it binds is not known.

Treatment of the sample: some 19 received Ad26.COV2.S at low or high dose, single or two shots; roughly five received placebo; per-sample allocation not given. Sampling happened 63 days after the first vaccine or placebo injection. An Ad26 vector expressing Wuhan-strain SARS-CoV-2 spike constituted the vaccine. The protocol was immunoSEQ multiplex PCR, while the TCRdb copy is restricted to in-frame clones and leaves out a portion. Of approximately 410,000 clones in the sample, around 89% were seen once. The chain couples TRBV7-9 to TRBJ1-3; D is perhaps TRBD1 (5 bases). The TCR was taken from a person aged 18 to 65 who received the Ad26.COV2.S COVID-19 vaccine or a placebo. Specimen: peripheral blood, collected in a trial of Ad26.COV2.S vaccine versus placebo. CDR3 region: CASSLFNAGTGGNTIYF. The CDR3 nucleotides are TGTGCCAGCAGCTTGTTCAACGCCGGGACGGGCGGAAACACCATATATTTT.